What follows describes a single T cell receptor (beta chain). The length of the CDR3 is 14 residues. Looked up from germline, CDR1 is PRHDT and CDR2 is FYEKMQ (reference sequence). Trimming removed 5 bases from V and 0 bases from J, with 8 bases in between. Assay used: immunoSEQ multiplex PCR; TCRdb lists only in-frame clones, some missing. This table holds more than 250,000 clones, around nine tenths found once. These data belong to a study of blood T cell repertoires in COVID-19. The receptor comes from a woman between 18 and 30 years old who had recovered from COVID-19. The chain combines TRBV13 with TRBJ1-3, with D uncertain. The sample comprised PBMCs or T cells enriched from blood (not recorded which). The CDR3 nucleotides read TGTGCCAGCAGCACAGTTAGCTCTGGAAACACCATATATTTT. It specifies CASSTVSSGNTIYF.